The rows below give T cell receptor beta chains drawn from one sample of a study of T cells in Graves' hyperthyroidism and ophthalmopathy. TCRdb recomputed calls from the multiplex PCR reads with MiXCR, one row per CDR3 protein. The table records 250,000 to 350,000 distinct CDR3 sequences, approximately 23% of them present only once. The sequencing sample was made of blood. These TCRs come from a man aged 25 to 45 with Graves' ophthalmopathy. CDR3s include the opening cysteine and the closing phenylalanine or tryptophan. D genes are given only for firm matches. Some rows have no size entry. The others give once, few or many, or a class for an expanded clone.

CDR3aa: CASSHNYYGYTF
CDR3nt: TGTGCCAGCAGTCACAACTACTATGGCTACACCTTC
d_gene: .
j_gene: TRBJ1-2
abundance: many
v_gene: TRBV2

CDR3aa: CASSLSGSGADTQYF
CDR3nt: TGTGCCAGCAGTTTAAGCGGGAGTGGGGCAGATACGCAGTATTTT
d_gene: TRBD2
j_gene: TRBJ2-3
abundance: many
v_gene: TRBV12-3/TRBV12-4

CDR3aa: CASSLNLGSNQPQHF
CDR3nt: TGTGCCAGCTCCCTGAACCTGGGGAGCAATCAGCCCCAGCATTTT
d_gene: .
j_gene: TRBJ1-5
abundance: many
v_gene: TRBV18

CDR3aa: CASKKTGDAFF
CDR3nt: TGTGCCAGCAAGAAGACAGGGGATGCTTTCTTT
d_gene: TRBD1
j_gene: TRBJ1-1
abundance: .
v_gene: TRBV12-3/TRBV12-4

CDR3aa: CSARSASSYEQYF
CDR3nt: TGCAGTGCTAGATCGGCTAGCTCCTACGAGCAGTACTTC
d_gene: .
j_gene: TRBJ2-7
abundance: .
v_gene: TRBV20-1

CDR3aa: CAWRVQGGPDTQYF
CDR3nt: TGTGCCTGGAGAGTACAGGGTGGGCCAGATACGCAGTATTTT
d_gene: .
j_gene: TRBJ2-3
abundance: many
v_gene: TRBV30

CDR3aa: CASSDRRGGFNEQYF
CDR3nt: TGCGCCAGCAGCGACAGGCGGGGGGGTTTCAATGAGCAGTACTTC
d_gene: TRBD2
j_gene: TRBJ2-7
abundance: .
v_gene: TRBV10-1

CDR3aa: CASNNIRGGDSSYNEQFF
CDR3nt: TGTGCCAGCAACAACATCCGGGGCGGGGACAGCTCCTACAATGAGCAGTTCTTC
d_gene: .
j_gene: TRBJ2-1
abundance: many
v_gene: TRBV25-1

CDR3aa: CASSSPGIGGYTF
CDR3nt: TGTGCCAGCAGTTCCCCAGGGATTGGTGGCTACACCTTC
d_gene: .
j_gene: TRBJ1-2
abundance: .
v_gene: TRBV28

CDR3aa: CASSHSTSGQETQYF
CDR3nt: TGTGCCAGCAGCCACTCGACTAGCGGGCAAGAGACCCAGTACTTC
d_gene: TRBD2
j_gene: TRBJ2-5
abundance: many
v_gene: TRBV3-1

CDR3aa: CASSTGAQGYGYTF
CDR3nt: TGTGCCAGCTCCACCGGGGCACAGGGCTACGGCTACACCTTC
d_gene: .
j_gene: TRBJ1-2
abundance: few
v_gene: TRBV18